This TCR beta chain emerged from a study of T cell responses to AZD1222 COVID-19 vaccine. The CDR3 consists of 16 residues. The germline V and J ends were trimmed by 1 base and 1 base, with 15 bases remaining between them. Germline V lookup: CDR1 SGDLS, CDR2 YYNGEE. Clones were sequenced by immunoSEQ multiplex PCR, and TCRdb holds only the in-frame ones, with some missing. The sample lists some 89,000 clones; roughly nine tenths were seen once. The sequence derives from an adult in good health. The rearrangement uses TRBV9 and TRBJ2-7, with D unresolved. The sequencing used peripheral blood, collected on day 0 of AZD1222 vaccination. The CDR3 here is CASSVFGNTPSYEQYF. CDR3 nucleotides: TGTGCCAGCAGCGTATTTGGTAATACGCCGTCCTACGAGCAGTACTTC.